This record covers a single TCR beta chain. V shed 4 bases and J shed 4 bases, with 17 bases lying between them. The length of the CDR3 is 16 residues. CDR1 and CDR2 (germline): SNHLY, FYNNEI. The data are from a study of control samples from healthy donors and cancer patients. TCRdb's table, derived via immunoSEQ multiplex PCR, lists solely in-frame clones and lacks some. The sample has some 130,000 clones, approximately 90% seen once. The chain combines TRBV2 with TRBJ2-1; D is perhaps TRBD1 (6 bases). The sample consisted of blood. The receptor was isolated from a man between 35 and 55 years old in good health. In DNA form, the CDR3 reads TGTGCCAGCAGTGTTTCCTCCGGACAGAATTACAATGAGCAGTTCTTC. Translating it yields CASSVSSGQNYNEQFF.